What follows are 14 T cell receptor beta chains derived from one specimen sequenced in a study of cytomegalovirus exposure and HLA in healthy donors. The PCR contained 60 Vbeta and 13 Jbeta primers. The method was immunoSEQ multiplex PCR; TCRdb's version includes in-frame clones alone and lacks a portion of them. The sample carries about 35,000 clones, 85% to 95% recorded once. The sequencing sample was made of PBMCs. These TCRs come from a woman younger than 30 in good health and CMV-seronegative.

The chain has TRBV28 and TRBJ2-5; 10 bases are shared with TRBD1. The germline CDR1 and CDR2 sequences are MDHEN and SYDVKM. This CDR3 is built from 13 residues. J lost 5 bases, V lost 5 bases, and 2 bases had no gene match. As DNA, the CDR3 is TGTGCCAGCAGTACGACAGGGGGCGAGACCCAGTACTTC. Encoded protein: CASSTTGGETQYF.

The chain is built from TRBV19 and TRBJ2-1; no firm D call. Germline V lookup: CDR1 LNHDA, CDR2 SQIVND (reference sequence). V lost 4 bases and J 7 bases, leaving 11 bases between the germline ends. CDR3 length: 13 residues. The CDR3 region has the DNA TGTGCCAGTAGTACCCAAGCGAGAAATGAGCAGTTCTTC. Protein sequence: CASSTQARNEQFF.

The chain carries TRBV6-1 and TRBJ2-7; 9 bases line up with TRBD2. Trimming cost V 7 bases and J 0 bases; bases outside gene matches: 7. The germline CDR1 and CDR2 sequences are MNHNS and SASEGT. This CDR3 is built from 15 residues. CDR3 bases: TGTGCCAGCACCGAACCGGGACTAGCCTCCTACGAGCAGTACTTC. It translates to CASTEPGLASYEQYF.

CDR3 sequence: CARLAGLVYEQYF. DNA for the CDR3: TGTGCCAGGTTAGCGGGACTTGTGTACGAGCAGTACTTC. This chain uses TRBV27 with TRBJ2-7; TRBD2 aligns across 8 bases. Per the germline V gene, CDR1 is MNHEY and CDR2 is SMNVEV (reference sequence). Germline trimming cut 9 bases from V and 4 bases from J; bases unmatched to any gene: 8. This CDR3 has 13 residues.

V usage is TRBV7-3 and J usage is TRBJ2-3; 7 bases align to TRBD2. The CDR3 totals 16 residues. Trimming at V came to 3 bases and at J to 2 bases, leaving 8 bases not matched to a gene. Germline-derived CDR1 and CDR2 are SGHTA and FQGTGA. The chain's CDR3 is CASSFIAAGHTDTQYF. Written as DNA, the CDR3 is TGTGCCAGCAGCTTCATAGCAGCGGGGCACACAGATACGCAGTATTTT. The entire variable domain, with the rest obtained from reference TRBV7-3 and TRBJ2-3, is as follows: GAGVSQTPSNKVTEKGKYVELRCDPISGHTALYWYRQSLGQGPEFLIYFQGTGAADDSGLPNDRFFAVRPEGSVSTLKIQRTERGDSAVYLCASSFIAAGHTDTQYFGPGTRLTVL.

This clone has just one count. The CDR3 reads CASSLASVSGNTIYF. CDR3 sequence (DNA): TGTGCCAGCAGCTTGGCCAGCGTCTCTGGAAACACCATATATTTT. V is TRBV11-2 and J is TRBJ1-3, with D unresolved. The CDR3 spans 15 residues. Deletions cut 3 bases from V and 0 bases from J, with 9 bases between. Germline CDR1 SGHAT, CDR2 FQNNGV.

J is TRBJ1-2 and V is TRBV27; 11 nucleotides match TRBD1. The length of the CDR3 is 16 residues. CDR1 and CDR2 (germline): MNHEY, SMNVEV (reference sequence). V trimming: 5 bases; J trimming: 3 bases; junction bases outside the gene matches: 8. The CDR3 protein is CASSGTGTGGYYGYTF. The CDR3 DNA follows: TGTGCCAGCAGTGGAACCGGGACAGGGGGGTACTATGGCTACACCTTC.

This chain uses TRBV7-3 with TRBJ2-1, with D unclear. The CDR3 runs to 13 residues. CDR1 is SGHTA and CDR2 is FQGTGA in the germline V gene. V lost 0 bases and J lost 5, with 5 bases in between. This chain's CDR3 is CASSLTSNNEQFF. The CDR3, as DNA: TGTGCCAGCAGCTTAACTAGCAACAATGAGCAGTTCTTC.

J is TRBJ2-3 and V is TRBV21-1; the tabulated D call, TRBD2, remains unverified against the DNA. TRBV21-1 is labeled a pseudogene. CDR3 length: 16 amino acids. The CDR3 sequence is CASSKARSGSTDTQYF. The CDR3 nucleotides are TGTGCCAGCAGCAAAGCTCGTAGCGGGAGCACAGATACGCAGTATTTT.

The chain joins TRBV7-8 to TRBJ1-5; D is perhaps TRBD1 (6 bases). Between the trimmed V and J ends, which lost 3 bases and 7 bases, there was a span of 13 bases. Germline lookup yields CDR1 SGHVS and CDR2 FQNEAQ. This CDR3 contains 14 residues. CDR3 sequence (DNA): TGTGCCAGCAGCTTCGGACAGCCAGAACAGCCCCAGCATTTT. This codes for CASSFGQPEQPQHF. The full variable domain, with the rest looked up from reference TRBV7-8 and TRBJ1-5, is GAGVSQSPRYKVAKRGQDVALRCDPISGHVSLFWYQQALGQGPEFLTYFQNEAQLDKSGLPSDRFFAERPEGSVSTLKIQRTQQEDSAVYLCASSFGQPEQPQHFGDGTRLSIL.

The V gene is TRBV5-4, the J gene TRBJ2-3; 11 bases agree with TRBD2. J was trimmed by 2 bases and V by 0 bases; bases with no gene match: 5. The germline CDR1 and CDR2 sequences are SGHNT and YYREEE (reference sequence). The CDR3 loop spans 17 amino acids. The CDR3 reads CASSLDGSGRATDTQYF. CDR3 DNA sequence: TGTGCCAGCAGCTTGGACGGTAGCGGGAGGGCCACAGATACGCAGTATTTT.

The chain has TRBV28 and TRBJ2-5; the D gene is possibly TRBD1 (6 bases). The DNA end is a closer match to TRBJ2-7, so the J assignment may be wrong. Per germline, CDR1 MDHEN and CDR2 SYDVKM. CDR3 length: 17 residues. CDR3 DNA: TGTGCCAGCAGTTTCACCGGCCTTTCCGGACAGTCCTACGAGCAGTACTTC. The encoded protein is CASSFTGLSGQSYEQYF.

This CDR3 reads CASSPGLARETQYF. CDR3 nucleotide sequence: TGTGCCAGTAGTCCGGGACTAGCGAGAGAGACCCAGTACTTC. The chain uses TRBV19 and TRBJ2-5; TRBD2 matches at 10 bases. This CDR3 has 14 residues. The germline V gene encodes CDR1 LNHDA and CDR2 SQIVND (reference sequence). The V and J ends lost 5 bases and 4 bases, in that order; junction bases with no gene match: 4.

The chain joins TRBV15 to TRBJ1-3; 9 nucleotides agree with TRBD1. CDR1 is LNHNV and CDR2 is YYDKDF in the germline V gene (reference sequence). Germline trimming cut 3 bases from V and 0 bases from J; bases unmatched to any gene: 0. This CDR3 has 15 amino acids. CDR3 nucleotides: TGTGCCACCAGCAGGGGACAGGGCTCTGGAAACACCATATATTTT. Residues: CATSRGQGSGNTIYF. The entire variable domain, with the rest obtained from reference TRBV15 and TRBJ1-3, is as follows: DAMVIQNPRYQVTQFGKPVTLSCSQTLNHNVMYWYQQKSSQAPKLLFHYYDKDFNNEADTPDNFQSRRPNTSFCFLDIRSPGLGDTAMYLCATSRGQGSGNTIYFGEGSWLTVV.